This TCR beta chain was found in a study of graft-versus-host responses after intestinal transplantation. As for the study in general: Recipients obtained multivisceral, liver-intestinal, or isolated intestinal transplants. Anti-thymocyte globulin induction preceded 2 to 4 years of tacrolimus and steroid maintenance in all recipients. Study-wide results and caveats: Some GvH clones were seen earlier in gut or blood, suggesting intestinal origin. Early post-transplant falls in HvG clones accompanied the peak levels of circulating GvH clones.

This table comes from immunoSEQ multiplex PCR, and its TCRdb copy is limited to in-frame clones, with some not included. The data show more than 65,000 clones, approximately 90% seen once. On this clone itself: The antigen is unknown.

Germline-derived CDR1 and CDR2 are SGHNT and YENEEA. This CDR3 spans 17 amino acids. V shed 3 bases and J shed 2 bases, with 17 bases lying between them. The chain employs TRBV11-3 and TRBJ1-5; D is perhaps TRBD1 (6 bases). The TCR originated in a human donor who was the organ donor for an intestinal transplant. The sequenced sample was unstimulated CD8+ T cells sorted from spleen or lymph node cells, obtained before transplant. DNA of the CDR3: TGTGCCAGCAGCTTCCGTAACAGGGTTATCGGCAATCAGCCCCAGCATTTT. As protein: CASSFRNRVIGNQPQHF. Full variable domain (rest looked up from reference TRBV11-3 and TRBJ1-5): EAGVVQSPRYKIIEKKQPVAFWCNPISGHNTLYWYLQNLGQGPELLIRYENEEAVDDSQLPKDRFSAERLKGVDSTLKIQPAELGDSAVYLCASSFRNRVIGNQPQHFGDGTRLSIL.